The 8 T cell receptor beta chains presented below share a single source sample, sequenced in a study of blood T cell repertoires in COVID-19. Measured with immunoSEQ multiplex PCR; TCRdb has only the in-frame clones, and not every one. The sample yields a few hundred thousand clones, 88% seen once. The specimen sequenced was peripheral blood. These receptors were obtained from a man aged 55 to 69 who had recovered from COVID-19.

The chain links TRBV21-1 to TRBJ1-5; no DNA check was done on the table's D call, TRBD1. TRBV21-1 is classified as a pseudogene. The CDR3 is made up of 19 amino acids. DNA of the CDR3: TGTGCCAGCAGCTCTAAAGGGCAGGGGGCGCGGAATAGCAATCAGCCCCAGCATTTT. Residues: CASSSKGQGARNSNQPQHF.

The chain links TRBV14 to TRBJ2-1, with TRBD2 matching over 10 bases. Germline V gives CDR1 SGHDN, CDR2 FVKESK. The V gene end was trimmed by 1 base and the J gene end by 9 bases; junction bases not matched to a gene: 6. The CDR3 length is 15 residues. CDR3 in amino acids: CASSQALAGSSEQFF. The DNA for the CDR3 is TGTGCCAGCAGCCAAGCACTAGCGGGGTCTTCTGAGCAGTTCTTC.

This chain joins TRBV27 and TRBJ2-7; D gene ambiguous. Trimming cost V 3 bases and J 2 bases, with 8 bases left between them. The V gene's germline CDR1 is MNHEY and CDR2 SMNVEV (reference sequence). The length of the CDR3 is 13 residues. Here the CDR3 DNA reads TGTGCCAGCAGTTTTTATTACACCTACGAGCAGTACTTC. The encoded protein is CASSFYYTYEQYF.

In regard to this clone: The sample contains more than one DNA sequence encoding this CDR3. V is TRBV18 and J is TRBJ1-5; D is possibly TRBD1 (5 bases). Germline values: CDR1 KGHSH, CDR2 LQKENI. The CDR3 length is 14 residues. V shed 3 bases and J shed 0 bases, with 6 bases lying between them. The chain's CDR3 is CASSPTDSNQPQHF. In DNA form, the CDR3 reads TGTGCCAGCTCACCGACAGATAGCAATCAGCCCCAGCATTTT.

This clone has just one count. This rearrangement joins TRBV5-5 to TRBJ2-1; D not resolved. The germline gives CDR1 SGHKS, CDR2 YYEKEE (reference sequence). CDR3 length equals 16 residues. V lost 0 bases and J lost 0, with 10 bases in between. CDR3 in amino acids: CASSLVPRSSYNEQFF. In DNA, the CDR3 is TGTGCCAGCAGCTTGGTTCCCCGGAGCTCCTACAATGAGCAGTTCTTC. Together with reference TRBV5-5 and TRBJ2-1, the CDR3 gives the full variable domain: DAGVTQSPTHLIKTRGQQVTLRCSPISGHKSVSWYQQVLGQGPQFIFQYYEKEERGRGNFPDRFSARQFPNYSSELNVNALLLGDSALYLCASSLVPRSSYNEQFFGPGTRLTVL.

The chain couples TRBV4-2 to TRBJ1-4; no firm D call. This CDR3 region has 15 residues. Germline CDR1 LGHNA, CDR2 YNFKEQ. Trimming took off 1 base at V and 2 bases at J, with 8 bases between the two ends. CDR3 region: CASSQAGRTNEKLFF. The CDR3 DNA sequence: TGTGCCAGCAGCCAAGCGGGGAGGACTAATGAAAAACTGTTTTTT.

This chain joins TRBV27 and TRBJ2-3; TRBD1 matches at 7 bases. J lost 5 bases, V lost 5 bases, and 13 bases had no gene match. Germline V gene data show CDR1 as MNHEY and CDR2 as SMNVEV (reference sequence). There are 16 residues in the CDR3. CDR3 DNA: TGTGCCAGCAGTCCACAATTCCGGGACAGAAGAGATACGCAGTATTTT. Amino acids: CASSPQFRDRRDTQYF.

About this clone: Other DNA sequences of this sample code for an identical CDR3. The chain uses TRBV7-2 and TRBJ2-1; 7 positions agree with TRBD1. V trimming: 5 bases; J trimming: 3 bases; junction bases outside the gene matches: 7. There are 15 residues in the CDR3. Germline assignment: CDR1 SGHTA and CDR2 FQGNSA. The CDR3 nucleotides are TGTGCCAGCAGCCCCCGACAGGGCGTCTACAATGAGCAGTTCTTC. It is translated as CASSPRQGVYNEQFF. The full variable domain, its missing parts supplied by reference TRBV7-2 and TRBJ2-1, is GAGVSQSPSNKVTEKGKDVELRCDPISGHTALYWYRQSLGQGLEFLIYFQGNSAPDKSGLPSDRFSAERTGGSVSTLTIQRTQQEDSAVYLCASSPRQGVYNEQFFGPGTRLTVL.